Below are 23 T cell receptor beta chains sequenced from a single sample in a study of cytomegalovirus exposure and HLA in healthy donors. The PCR made use of 60 Vbeta and 13 Jbeta primers. Clones were read by immunoSEQ multiplex PCR, and TCRdb kept only the in-frame ones, dropping some. The profile shows around 190,000 clones, roughly 9.5% of them singletons. The sequenced sample was PBMCs. Source of these receptors: a woman under 40 in good health and CMV-seropositive.

In its sample, this clone was seen a few times. The CDR3 is CASSGGSTYEQYF. The CDR3 DNA reads as TGTGCCAGCAGCGGGGGGAGTACCTACGAGCAGTACTTC. The chain uses TRBV7-6 and TRBJ2-7; a possible D gene is TRBD2 (6 bases). V gave up 5 bases and J gave up 2 bases, with 10 bases separating them. Germline CDR1 and CDR2: SGHVS and FNYEAQ. The CDR3 spans 13 residues.

This clone has a handful of counts. The chain recombines TRBV30 with TRBJ2-1, with TRBD2 matching 8 bases. Trimming at V came to 4 bases and at J to 6 bases, leaving 2 bases not matched to a gene. The germline V gene has CDR1 GTSNPN and CDR2 SVGIG (reference sequence). CDR3 length: 12 residues. The CDR3 reads CAWNAGGNEQFF. In nucleotides, the CDR3 is TGTGCCTGGAACGCGGGAGGCAATGAGCAGTTCTTC.

This clone appeared a few times. This chain uses TRBV6-5 with TRBJ1-5, with D possibly matching TRBD1 (6 bases). The V and J ends lost 6 bases and 5 bases respectively, with 17 bases between them. CDR3 length: 15 residues. The germline V gene has CDR1 MNHEY and CDR2 SVGAGI. The CDR3 nucleotides are TGTGCCAGCAGCCGCCTACGACAGGCCGATCAGCCCCAGCATTTT. This gives the protein CASSRLRQADQPQHF.

The table lists this clone with a few counts. The chain carries TRBV27 and TRBJ2-7; 8 bases are shared with TRBD2. Germline lookup yields CDR1 MNHEY and CDR2 SMNVEV (reference sequence). The CDR3 length is 15 residues. Trimming removed 8 bases from V and 2 bases from J; junction bases left unmatched: 11. The CDR3 nucleotides read TGTGCCAGCGGGTTCGGGGGGGGGCCCCCCTACGAGCAGTACTTC. Translation: CASGFGGGPPYEQYF.

The chain carries TRBV5-1 and TRBJ1-1, with TRBD1 matching over 7 bases. Germline V CDR1 and CDR2: SGHRS, YFSETQ. V lost 6 bases to trimming and J lost 5 bases; unmatched junction nucleotides: 19. The CDR3 extends over 17 amino acids. DNA for the CDR3: TGCGCCAGCACCAAATCGCTGGCAGGGGGGATGTGGACTGAAGCTTTCTTT. Amino acid sequence: CASTKSLAGGMWTEAFF.

This clone has only a few counts. The rearrangement links TRBV2 to TRBJ1-5, with a tentative D call TRBD1 (5 bases). Trimming shortened V by 7 bases and J by 10 bases, and 17 bases separated the two germline ends. Germline V lookup: CDR1 SNHLY, CDR2 FYNNEI. This CDR3 comprises 13 residues. As DNA, the CDR3 is TGTGCCAGCACTCGGGGGTCTTTCTTCCCCCAGCATTTT. It encodes CASTRGSFFPQHF.

The rearrangement uses TRBV11-2 and TRBJ2-1; D unresolved. This CDR3 has 16 residues. Trimming cost V 1 base and J 2 bases, with 12 bases left between them. Per the germline V gene, CDR1 is SGHAT and CDR2 is FQNNGV. Written as DNA, the CDR3 is TGTGCCAGCAGCTTAGTCGGGTTCGCCGCCTACAATGAGCAGTTCTTC. The encoded protein is CASSLVGFAAYNEQFF.

The V call is TRBV6-1, the J call TRBJ2-7; 7 positions match TRBD1. V gave up 4 bases and J gave up 3 bases; unmatched junction bases: 3. The length of the CDR3 is 13 residues. From germline, CDR1 is MNHNS and CDR2 SASEGT. CDR3 residues: CASSGGTVYEQYF. The CDR3 DNA sequence: TGTGCCAGCAGTGGGGGGACAGTCTACGAGCAGTACTTC.

The chain couples TRBV5-6 to TRBJ1-2; 8 bases fit TRBD1. V lost 0 bases, J lost 4 bases, and 2 bases stayed unmatched. The CDR3 extends over 14 amino acids. Germline V gives CDR1 SGHDT, CDR2 YYEEEE. CDR3 sequence: CASSLGDRGYGYTF. The CDR3 DNA follows: TGTGCCAGCAGCTTGGGTGACAGGGGCTATGGCTACACCTTC.

The chain employs TRBV7-6 and TRBJ2-3; weak D call: TRBD2 (6 bases). The CDR3 sequence is 14 residues long. V was shortened by 3 bases and J by 1 base, with 8 bases between the two germline ends. Germline V gene lookup returns CDR1 SGHVS and CDR2 FNYEAQ. In DNA, the CDR3 is TGTGCCAGCAGCTTGACGGGGGGCACAGATACGCAGTATTTT. Translating it yields CASSLTGGTDTQYF.

The V gene is TRBV5-1, the J gene TRBJ2-1; D possibly corresponds to TRBD2 (5 bases). This CDR3 is built from 15 residues. V shed 4 bases and J shed 3 bases, with 14 bases lying between them. Germline V gene data show CDR1 as SGHRS and CDR2 as YFSETQ. The CDR3 loop reads CASSGLDSNYNEQFF. In DNA, the CDR3 is TGCGCCAGCAGCGGACTGGATAGCAACTACAATGAGCAGTTCTTC.

This clone was picked up a small number of times. The chain has TRBV5-6 and TRBJ2-7; 7 bases line up with TRBD1. CDR1 SGHDT and CDR2 YYEEEE come from the germline V gene. V was pared by 8 bases and J by 2 bases, with 7 bases of the junction left unmatched. This CDR3 region has 13 residues. CDR3 region: CARSRDRAYEQYF. The CDR3 coding sequence is TGTGCCAGAAGTCGAGACAGGGCCTACGAGCAGTACTTC.

This clone was seen a handful of times. The chain is built from TRBV7-9 and TRBJ2-7; no reliable D call. Between the trimmed V and J ends, which lost 3 bases and 2 bases, there was a span of 2 bases. This CDR3 is built from 11 residues. Germline V gene data show CDR1 as SEHNR and CDR2 as FQNEAQ (reference sequence). The CDR3 DNA reads as TGTGCCAGCAGCTTCACCTACGAGCAGTACTTC. Translated, it gives CASSFTYEQYF.

This clone occurred a few times. This rearrangement joins TRBV21-1 to TRBJ2-7; TRBD2, the table's D call, lacks a check against the DNA. TRBV21-1 is deemed a pseudogene. The CDR3 has 20 residues. The CDR3 reads CASSGHQREGPTAFSYEQYF. CDR3 DNA sequence: TGTGCCAGCAGCGGACACCAGCGGGAGGGCCCTACTGCCTTCTCCTACGAGCAGTACTTC.

This clone appeared a few times. The chain is built from TRBV27 and TRBJ1-1; D uncertain. Germline-derived CDR1 and CDR2 are MNHEY and SMNVEV (reference sequence). The V end lost 3 bases, the J end lost 6 bases, and 17 bases lay between the germline ends. CDR3 length: 15 amino acids. CDR3 sequence: CASSFPGSGISEAFF. The CDR3 nucleotides read TGTGCCAGCAGTTTTCCCGGAAGCGGTATCTCTGAAGCTTTCTTT.

This clone was observed a few times. V is TRBV7-8 and J is TRBJ1-4, with 7 bases that match TRBD1. Germline V gene lookup returns CDR1 SGHVS and CDR2 FQNEAQ. CDR3 size: 15 residues. Unmatched junction bases numbered 3, after V lost 5 bases and J lost 0 bases. CDR3 DNA: TGTGCCAGCAGCCGACAGGGAACAACTAATGAAAAACTGTTTTTT. This translates into CASSRQGTTNEKLFF.

The J gene is TRBJ2-7, the V gene TRBV5-4; D perhaps matches TRBD1 (6 bases). V was shortened by 4 bases and J by 0 bases, with 11 bases between the two germline ends. Germline lookup yields CDR1 SGHNT and CDR2 YYREEE (reference sequence). The CDR3 loop spans 14 amino acids. The CDR3 sequence: CASSPQGFSYEQYF. CDR3 bases: TGTGCCAGCAGCCCACAGGGATTCTCCTACGAGCAGTACTTC. Combining the CDR3 with reference TRBV5-4 and TRBJ2-7 gives the whole variable domain ETGVTQSPTHLIKTRGQQVTLRCSSQSGHNTVSWYQQALGQGPQFIFQYYREEENGRGNFPPRFSGLQFPNYSSELNVNALELDDSALYLCASSPQGFSYEQYFGPGTRLTVT.

CDR3 region: CASSVFQGTGELFF. As DNA, the CDR3 is TGTGCCAGCAGCGTTTTCCAGGGGACCGGGGAGCTGTTTTTT. The rearrangement links TRBV9 to TRBJ2-2; possible D gene TRBD1, 6 bases. The germline V gene has CDR1 SGDLS and CDR2 YYNGEE. The V end lost 2 bases, the J end lost 5 bases, and 10 bases lay between the germline ends. CDR3 length: 14 residues.

The rearrangement joins TRBV4-1 to TRBJ1-4, with TRBD1 as a possible D gene (5 bases). The CDR3 spans 16 residues. Germline V gene data show CDR1 as MGHRA and CDR2 as YSYEKL. Trimming left V 8 bases short and J 7 bases short, with 23 bases between. Here the CDR3 reads CASSLPGGGSSEKLFF. The CDR3 coding sequence is TGCGCCAGCTCTCTCCCCGGGGGGGGTTCGAGTGAAAAACTGTTTTTT.

This clone has a handful of counts. This sequence joins TRBV10-3 and TRBJ1-2; possibly TRBD1 for D (6 bases). The CDR3 is made up of 12 amino acids. V was clipped by 10 bases and J by 4 bases, with 13 bases between them. Looked up from germline, CDR1 is ENHRY and CDR2 is SYGVKD. Written as DNA, the CDR3 is TGTGCCACCCAGACAGGACTCTATGGCTACACCTTC. As protein: CATQTGLYGYTF.

In its sample, this clone was seen a few times. This chain links TRBV6-1 with TRBJ1-5, with 7 bases matching TRBD1. V dropped 2 bases and J dropped 4; count of bases not matched to a gene: 5. CDR1 is MNHNS and CDR2 is SASEGT in the germline V gene. There are 15 residues in the CDR3. The CDR3 DNA is TGTGCCAGCAGTGAAACAGGGGTTGGAAATCAGCCCCAGCATTTT. Its protein is CASSETGVGNQPQHF.

This rearrangement joins TRBV5-1 to TRBJ1-2; weak D call: TRBD1 (6 bases). Trimming stripped 2 bases from V and 1 base from J, with 12 bases between. Germline CDR1 is SGHRS and CDR2 is YFSETQ. This CDR3 has 15 residues. Written as DNA, the CDR3 is TGCGCCAGCAGCTTTGGACAGCCTGTTAACTATGGCTACACCTTC. It is translated as CASSFGQPVNYGYTF.

This clone came up a few times. The chain links TRBV5-1 to TRBJ2-5; 8 bases fit TRBD1. The CDR3 covers 15 residues. Germline CDR1 and CDR2: SGHRS and YFSETQ. Trimming removed 0 bases from V and 2 bases from J; junction bases left unmatched: 3. Written as DNA, the CDR3 is TGCGCCAGCAGCTTGGGCAACAGGGGGCAAGAGACCCAGTACTTC. Its translation: CASSLGNRGQETQYF. The variable domain in full, completed from reference TRBV5-1 and TRBJ2-5, reads KAGVTQTPRYLIKTRGQQVTLSCSPISGHRSVSWYQQTPGQGLQFLFEYFSETQRNKGNFPGRFSGRQFSNSRSEMNVSTLELGDSALYLCASSLGNRGQETQYFGPGTRLLVL.